The 32 T cell receptor beta chains below were found in one sample sequenced in a study of blood T cell repertoires in COVID-19. Assay: immunoSEQ multiplex PCR; the TCRdb copy retains only in-frame clones and omits some. In the table there are about 15,000 clones, roughly 87% of which are singletons. The sequenced material came from peripheral blood. Source of these receptors: a human donor with active COVID-19. The donor label of this sample is uncertain.

The rearrangement joins TRBV7-8 to TRBJ1-1; a possible D gene is TRBD1 (5 bases). There are 14 residues in the CDR3. Germline lookup yields CDR1 SGHVS and CDR2 FQNEAQ. Trimming left V 1 base short and J 4 bases short, with 10 bases between. The CDR3 is CASSLDRLGTEAFF. The CDR3 DNA sequence: TGTGCCAGCAGCTTAGACAGGTTGGGCACTGAAGCTTTCTTT.

The V call is TRBV30, the J call TRBJ2-2; D may be TRBD1 (6 bases). The CDR3 spans 15 residues. Trimming took off 5 bases at V and 5 bases at J, with 18 bases between the two ends. The germline gives CDR1 GTSNPN, CDR2 SVGIG (reference sequence). CDR3 amino acids: CAWHHRVEGTGELFF. The CDR3 region has the DNA TGTGCCTGGCATCACAGGGTTGAGGGGACCGGGGAGCTGTTTTTT.

V usage is TRBV10-3 and J usage is TRBJ2-2; 8 bases map to TRBD2. CDR3 length equals 17 residues. V trimming: 3 bases; J trimming: 2 bases; junction bases outside the gene matches: 8. The germline gives CDR1 ENHRY, CDR2 SYGVKD. The CDR3 DNA sequence: TGTGCCATCAGTGATCCGGGACTAGGCGCCAACACCGGGGAGCTGTTTTTT. Amino acids: CAISDPGLGANTGELFF.

J is TRBJ2-1 and V is TRBV5-1, with D perhaps matching TRBD2 (6 bases). The germline CDR1 and CDR2 sequences are SGHRS and YFSETQ. CDR3 length: 15 residues. V gave up 0 bases and J gave up 0 bases, with 7 bases separating them. CDR3 residues: CASSLELASYNEQFF. The CDR3 DNA follows: TGCGCCAGCAGCTTGGAACTAGCCTCCTACAATGAGCAGTTCTTC.

The V and J genes are TRBV6-5 and TRBJ1-1; D is uncertain. The germline V gene encodes CDR1 MNHEY and CDR2 SVGAGI. The V and J ends lost 0 bases and 5 bases respectively, with 13 bases between them. The length of the CDR3 is 15 residues. The CDR3, as DNA: TGTGCCAGCAGTTACTCCAGACTTGGCGAGACTGAAGCTTTCTTT. Its protein product is CASSYSRLGETEAFF.

The chain uses TRBV30 and TRBJ2-7; TRBD2 matches at 10 bases. CDR3 size: 14 residues. In germline, CDR1 is GTSNPN, CDR2 SVGIG (reference sequence). J gave up 6 bases and V 4 bases, and 9 bases lay outside the gene matches. The DNA of the CDR3 is TGTGCCTGGAACGACCTAGCGGGGGACGGCGAGCAGTACTTC. Protein product: CAWNDLAGDGEQYF.

The chain uses TRBV7-2 and TRBJ1-1; 8 bases fit TRBD1. Germline CDR1 is SGHTA and CDR2 is FQGNSA. This CDR3 has 15 residues. J lost 4 bases, V lost 1 base, and 5 bases had no gene match. The CDR3 coding sequence is TGTGCCAGCAGCTTAGGTTGGACAGGGAGCACTGAAGCTTTCTTT. This codes for CASSLGWTGSTEAFF.

V gene TRBV24-1 combines with J gene TRBJ2-3; D is ambiguous. Trimming removed 4 bases from V and 11 bases from J, with 12 bases in between. CDR1 KGHDR and CDR2 SFDVKD come from the germline V gene. The CDR3 spans 12 residues. Here the CDR3 reads CATSEATHGQYF. CDR3 nucleotides: TGTGCCACCAGTGAGGCGACACATGGGCAGTATTTT.

This clone was seen once. This chain uses TRBV19 with TRBJ1-3; 10 bases are a match to TRBD1. With 2 bases clipped from V and 2 bases from J, the junction kept 3 bases outside the gene matches. The CDR3 runs 16 residues. Germline loops: CDR1 LNHDA, CDR2 SQIVND (reference sequence). The DNA of the CDR3 is TGTGCCAGTAGTATAAGCGGGACAGGGGCTGGAAACACCATATATTTT. Its translation: CASSISGTGAGNTIYF.

The chain combines TRBV11-2 with TRBJ1-2; D remains unclear. CDR3 size: 13 residues. Trimming removed 3 bases at V and 4 bases at J, with 9 bases between. Germline CDR1 reads SGHAT; CDR2 reads FQNNGV. This chain's CDR3 is CASSLSRPYGYTF. CDR3 nucleotide sequence: TGTGCCAGCAGCTTGAGCAGGCCCTATGGCTACACCTTC.

V gene TRBV19 combines with J gene TRBJ2-1, with D maybe TRBD1 (6 bases). This CDR3 region has 15 residues. Trimming left V 3 bases short and J 0 bases short, with 9 bases between. Germline V gives CDR1 LNHDA, CDR2 SQIVND (reference sequence). CDR3 nucleotides: TGTGCCAGTAGTATTGGGGGCGGCTCCTACAATGAGCAGTTCTTC. This translates into CASSIGGGSYNEQFF.

This chain connects TRBV30 to TRBJ2-5; 10 nucleotides align to TRBD2. The CDR3 runs to 17 residues. CDR1 and CDR2 from the germline V gene are GTSNPN and SVGIG (reference sequence). The V and J ends lost 1 base and 9 bases, in that order; junction bases with no gene match: 17. CDR3 nucleotides: TGTGCCTGGAGTGGAGGGGGTGCTAGCGGGGGCCCTCTGGCCCAGTACTTC. It codes for CAWSGGGASGGPLAQYF.

This clone was found a few times. J is TRBJ1-2 and V is TRBV7-3, with 8 bases identical to TRBD1. From germline, CDR1 is SGHTA and CDR2 FQGTGA. With V trimmed by 5 bases and J by 7 bases, 6 bases remained unmatched. CDR3 size: 13 residues. The CDR3 DNA is TGTGCCAGCAGCGCCTCAGGGGGCGTTGGCTACACCTTC. It is translated as CASSASGGVGYTF.

The chain recombines TRBV28 with TRBJ2-7; D gene unclear. The V end was cut by 4 bases, the J end by 2 bases, with 15 bases between. Germline assignment: CDR1 MDHEN and CDR2 SYDVKM. This CDR3 comprises 15 residues. The CDR3 coding sequence is TGTGCCAGCAGTTCCTATCTCAAATTTGCCTACGAGCAGTACTTC. It yields the protein CASSSYLKFAYEQYF.

The CDR3 here is CATSRDPGGSLYGYTF. CDR3 nucleotides: TGTGCCACCAGCAGAGACCCTGGTGGGAGTCTCTATGGCTACACCTTC. The chain is built from TRBV15 and TRBJ1-2; D is unclear. CDR3 length: 16 amino acids. The V gene's germline CDR1 is LNHNV and CDR2 YYDKDF (reference sequence). With 0 bases removed from V and 4 bases from J, the gap between germline ends came to 15 bases.

The chain uses TRBV5-1 and TRBJ2-7, with TRBD1 matching over 10 bases. Trimming at V came to 3 bases and at J to 7 bases, leaving 4 bases not matched to a gene. Germline assignment: CDR1 SGHRS and CDR2 YFSETQ. There are 13 residues in the CDR3. CDR3: CASSSDRGEEQYF. As DNA, the CDR3 is TGCGCCAGCAGCTCGGACAGGGGGGAAGAGCAGTACTTC.

This clone has a single count. V gene TRBV28 combines with J gene TRBJ2-1; TRBD2 agrees at 8 bases. This CDR3 has 16 amino acids. Germline assignment: CDR1 MDHEN and CDR2 SYDVKM. After removal of 1 base from V and 8 bases from J, the junction contained 10 bases not matched to a gene. The CDR3 coding sequence is TGTGCCAGCAGTTTATCCGGGACTAGTATTCGGGATGAGCAGTTCTTC. Translating it yields CASSLSGTSIRDEQFF.

This clone showed up just a few times. The junction and the germline gene differ at one end; a read error may be behind it. The chain carries TRBV13 and TRBJ2-7; 12 bases are a match to TRBD1. This CDR3 spans 11 amino acids. The germline V gene encodes CDR1 PRHDT and CDR2 FYEKMQ (reference sequence). The CDR3 loop is CASSPGTGGRF. CDR3 nucleotide sequence: TGTGCCAGCAGCCCCGGGACAGGGGGCCGCTTC.

The gene calls are TRBV2 and TRBJ1-5; D gene uncertain. V was shortened by 7 bases and J by 2 bases, with 15 bases between the two germline ends. The germline V gene encodes CDR1 SNHLY and CDR2 FYNNEI. The CDR3 length is 15 residues. CDR3 sequence (DNA): TGTGCCAGCATCCAAGGGAGCCGCGGCAATCAGCCCCAGCATTTT. Amino acid sequence: CASIQGSRGNQPQHF. The variable domain in full, with the rest retrieved from reference TRBV2 and TRBJ1-5, is EPEVTQTPSHQVTQMGQEVILRCVPISNHLYFYWYRQILGQKVEFLVSFYNNEISEKSEIFDDQFSVERPDGSNFTLKIRSTKLEDSAMYFCASIQGSRGNQPQHFGDGTRLSIL.

This clone was detected once. The V call is TRBV7-9, the J call TRBJ2-7, with D maybe TRBD2 (7 bases). CDR3 length: 14 residues. Germline V lookup: CDR1 SEHNR, CDR2 FQNEAQ (reference sequence). V lost 3 bases to trimming and J lost 5 bases, with 14 bases between them. The chain's CDR3 is CASSLGGGNNEQYF. CDR3 DNA: TGTGCCAGCAGCTTGGGAGGGGGAAACAACGAGCAGTACTTC. Full variable domain (rest looked up from reference TRBV7-9 and TRBJ2-7): DTGVSQNPRHKITKRGQNVTFRCDPISEHNRLYWYRQTLGQGPEFLTYFQNEAQLEKSRLLSDRFSAERPKGSFSTLEIQRTEQGDSAMYLCASSLGGGNNEQYFGPGTRLTVT.

The chain is built from TRBV6-2 or TRBV6-3 and TRBJ2-1, with 9 bases that match TRBD2. The CDR3 covers 21 residues. Trimming removed 0 bases from V and 0 bases from J; junction bases left unmatched: 15. CDR1 is MNHEY, CDR2 SVGEGT, per germline. CDR3 bases: TGTGCCAGCAGTTACTCTGCGGGAGGGCTCCGAACCTTTAACTCCTACAATGAGCAGTTCTTC. Amino acids: CASSYSAGGLRTFNSYNEQFF.

The V and J genes are TRBV21-1 and TRBJ2-5; TRBD2 is the table's D call and was not checked against the DNA. TRBV21-1 is tagged as a pseudogene. This CDR3 has 16 amino acids. The CDR3 spells CASSCEVYTFSETQYF. For the CDR3, the DNA is TGTGCCAGCAGTTGTGAGGTATACACTTTCTCTGAGACCCAGTACTTC.

This chain joins TRBV28 and TRBJ1-2; weak D call: TRBD1 (5 bases). Germline V lookup: CDR1 MDHEN, CDR2 SYDVKM. The V end lost 3 bases, the J end lost 5 bases, and 10 bases lay between the germline ends. There are 13 residues in the CDR3. The CDR3 bases are TGTGCCAGCAGTTTCGGGGGAGGGTATGGCTACACCTTC. As protein: CASSFGGGYGYTF.

The chain carries TRBV5-6 and TRBJ1-6, with D tentatively TRBD1 (5 bases). V lost 6 bases and J lost 7, with 14 bases in between. The CDR3 loop spans 14 amino acids. Per the germline V gene, CDR1 is SGHDT and CDR2 is YYEEEE. The chain's CDR3 is CASNFETANSPLHF. The CDR3 DNA is TGTGCCAGCAATTTCGAGACAGCGAATTCACCCCTCCACTTT. Using reference TRBV5-6 and TRBJ1-6 for the parts outside the CDR3, the full variable domain is DAGVTQSPTHLIKTRGQQVTLRCSPKSGHDTVSWYQQALGQGPQFIFQYYEEEERQRGNFPDRFSGHQFPNYSSELNVNALLLGDSALYLCASNFETANSPLHFGNGTRLTVT.

This clone was detected only once. This chain joins TRBV9 and TRBJ2-7; the D gene is possibly TRBD1 (7 bases). Germline loops: CDR1 SGDLS, CDR2 YYNGEE. The V and J ends lost 0 bases and 6 bases respectively, with 10 bases between them. The CDR3 loop spans 13 amino acids. The CDR3 loop reads CASSVGQGGEQYF. CDR3 sequence (DNA): TGTGCCAGCAGCGTAGGGCAGGGGGGCGAGCAGTACTTC.

The rearrangement joins TRBV28 to TRBJ2-6; 9 bases are a match to TRBD1. Germline lookup yields CDR1 MDHEN and CDR2 SYDVKM. The CDR3 runs to 19 residues. Trimming removed 4 bases from V and 0 bases from J; junction bases left unmatched: 10. In nucleotides, the CDR3 is TGTGCCAGCAGTTCCCCACAGGGGGCCGGTGCCTCTGGGGCCAACGTCCTGACTTTC. This encodes CASSSPQGAGASGANVLTF.

This clone was detected once. The chain is built from TRBV29-1 and TRBJ2-3; TRBD2 matches at 9 bases. With V trimmed by 4 bases and J by 4 bases, 12 bases remained unmatched. Germline CDR1 and CDR2: SQVTM and ANQGSEA. The CDR3 has 16 residues. The CDR3: CSVVGASGIVADTQYF. CDR3 nucleotide sequence: TGCAGCGTTGTTGGGGCTAGCGGGATTGTGGCAGATACGCAGTATTTT.

This chain links TRBV5-1 with TRBJ1-6, with D maybe TRBD1 (6 bases). The CDR3 sequence is 15 residues long. Per germline, CDR1 SGHRS and CDR2 YFSETQ. V lost 5 bases to trimming and J lost 3 bases, with 12 bases between them. Here the CDR3 reads CASSEGGGYNSPLHF. In DNA, the CDR3 is TGCGCCAGCAGTGAGGGGGGGGGCTATAATTCACCCCTCCACTTT. The entire variable domain, with the rest obtained from reference TRBV5-1 and TRBJ1-6, is as follows: KAGVTQTPRYLIKTRGQQVTLSCSPISGHRSVSWYQQTPGQGLQFLFEYFSETQRNKGNFPGRFSGRQFSNSRSEMNVSTLELGDSALYLCASSEGGGYNSPLHFGNGTRLTVT.

This chain connects TRBV18 to TRBJ1-1; D not certain. Between the trimmed V and J ends, which lost 4 bases and 3 bases, there was a span of 12 bases. CDR1 is KGHSH, CDR2 LQKENI, per germline. The CDR3 spans 14 residues. In nucleotides, the CDR3 is TGTGCCAGCTCACAAACGGGGTCTGACACTGAAGCTTTCTTT. It specifies CASSQTGSDTEAFF.

This chain connects TRBV19 to TRBJ1-2; unclear D gene. V lost 2 bases to trimming and J lost 1 base, with 8 bases between them. Germline CDR1 and CDR2: LNHDA and SQIVND (reference sequence). There are 14 residues in the CDR3. The CDR3, as DNA: TGTGCCAGTAGTATATCGACTTTTAACTATGGCTACACCTTC. It yields the protein CASSISTFNYGYTF.

The V and J genes are TRBV7-3 and TRBJ2-2; 10 nucleotides agree with TRBD2. The CDR3 has 17 amino acids. J was trimmed by 5 bases and V by 5 bases; bases with no gene match: 11. Per the germline V gene, CDR1 is SGHTA and CDR2 is FQGTGA. In nucleotides, the CDR3 is TGTGCCAGCAGCCCATCAGCGGGAGGGTCCCAAACCGGGGAGCTGTTTTTT. Residues: CASSPSAGGSQTGELFF.

V and J are TRBV10-3 and TRBJ1-1, with TRBD1 matching over 7 bases. CDR3 length equals 13 residues. V was clipped by 6 bases and J by 1 base; unmatched bases: 2. Germline V CDR1 and CDR2: ENHRY, SYGVKD. CDR3 amino acids: CAIRGQQNTEAFF. The CDR3 nucleotides are TGTGCCATCAGGGGACAGCAGAACACTGAAGCTTTCTTT.